Listed here are 30 T cell receptor beta chains from one sample, sequenced in a study of control samples from healthy donors and cancer patients (dated by TCRdb to about 2020). Libraries were prepared through the immunoSEQ multiplex PCR assay. This immuneACCESS table, as held by TCRdb, lists in-frame sequences with V and J called but not all clones. Of the missing ones, under half trace to an unresolved V gene in checked studies; the others have no known cause. The sample includes 85,000 to 90,000 clones, with around nine tenths observed a single time. Of the sample, under 25% is held by the ten largest clones. The sequenced sample was blood. The receptors were sampled from a man aged 25-45 years in good health.

V and J are TRBV24-1 and TRBJ2-7; D unresolved. The CDR3 contains 15 residues. Germline assignment: CDR1 KGHDR and CDR2 SFDVKD. Trimming cost V 3 bases and J 2 bases, with 13 bases left between them. The CDR3 DNA follows: TGTGCCACCAGTGATCCTCCGACTGACACCTACGAGCAGTACGTC. Its protein is CATSDPPTDTYEQYV.

J is TRBJ1-1 and V is TRBV6-5; maybe TRBD1 (6 bases). This CDR3 region has 14 residues. Germline V gives CDR1 MNHEY, CDR2 SVGAGI. V was pared by 9 bases and J by 2 bases, with 16 bases between. The CDR3 region has the DNA TGTGCCAGTCATCTACAGGGCCCTAACACTGAAGCTTTCTTT. Its translation: CASHLQGPNTEAFF.

This clone was seen more than once but under ten times. The chain links TRBV7-8 to TRBJ1-2; 8 bases match TRBD1. The CDR3 sequence is 15 residues long. Trimming cost V 1 base and J 7 bases; bases outside gene matches: 8. Germline V gives CDR1 SGHVS, CDR2 FQNEAQ. The CDR3 protein is CASSLESGTGGGYTF. The CDR3 region has the DNA TGTGCCAGCAGCTTAGAGTCGGGGACAGGAGGTGGCTACACCTTC.

The rearrangement links TRBV4-1 to TRBJ2-6, with no clear D. V shed 0 bases and J shed 13 bases, with 13 bases lying between them. Germline CDR1 reads MGHRA; CDR2 reads YSYEKL. The CDR3 has 14 amino acids. The CDR3 loop reads CASSQDVTNSVLTF. The CDR3, as DNA: TGCGCCAGCAGCCAAGATGTGACGAACTCGGTCCTGACTTTC.

This chain connects TRBV19 to TRBJ2-3; possibly TRBD1 or TRBD2 for D (6 bases each). V was clipped by 7 bases and J by 3 bases, with 14 bases between them. The germline gives CDR1 LNHDA, CDR2 SQIVND (reference sequence). This CDR3 spans 14 amino acids. The CDR3 sequence: CASNRGVATDTQYF. The CDR3 DNA is TGTGCCAGTAATAGGGGGGTAGCTACAGATACGCAGTATTTT.

V usage is TRBV6-5 and J usage is TRBJ1-5; D uncertain. This CDR3 is built from 15 residues. In germline, CDR1 is MNHEY, CDR2 SVGAGI. Trimming stripped 7 bases from V and 2 bases from J, with 15 bases between. The CDR3 bases are TGTGCCAGCATTTCGGAGGCCTTGGGCAATCAGCCCCAGCATTTT. Translation: CASISEALGNQPQHF.

CDR3 protein: CASSQDDRVNTGELFF. Written as DNA, the CDR3 is TGTGCCAGCAGCCAAGATGACAGGGTGAACACCGGGGAGCTGTTTTTT. This chain connects TRBV3-1 (or the pseudogene TRBV3-2) to TRBJ2-2; 7 bases align to TRBD1. The V segment lost 0 bases and the J segment 1 base; nucleotides outside the gene matches: 2. Germline loops: CDR1 LGHDT, CDR2 YNNKEL (reference sequence). The CDR3 contains 16 residues.

J is TRBJ2-7 and V is TRBV29-1; no clear D. The CDR3 has 14 residues. The germline V gene has CDR1 SQVTM and CDR2 ANQGSEA. Trimming stripped 1 base from V and 2 bases from J, with 12 bases between. In nucleotides, the CDR3 is TGCAGCGTTGAAGTACCTTCCAACCCCTACGAGCAGTACTTC. Translated: CSVEVPSNPYEQYF.

This rearrangement joins TRBV2 to TRBJ2-7, with 8 bases matching TRBD1. The V gene end was trimmed by 6 bases and the J gene end by 5 bases; junction bases not matched to a gene: 9. CDR1 and CDR2 (germline): SNHLY, FYNNEI. This CDR3 region has 14 residues. CDR3 bases: TGTGCCAGCAGCCCCAGTCGGACAGGGAACGAGCAGTACTTC. It codes for CASSPSRTGNEQYF. Filled out from reference TRBV2 and TRBJ2-7, the complete variable domain reads EPEVTQTPSHQVTQMGQEVILRCVPISNHLYFYWYRQILGQKVEFLVSFYNNEISEKSEIFDDQFSVERPDGSNFTLKIRSTKLEDSAMYFCASSPSRTGNEQYFGPGTRLTVT.

The V call is TRBV6-5, the J call TRBJ1-2, with TRBD1 matching over 7 bases. CDR1 MNHEY and CDR2 SVGAGI come from the germline V gene. CDR3 length: 14 residues. The V segment lost 6 bases and the J segment 7 bases; nucleotides outside the gene matches: 11. CDR3 DNA sequence: TGTGCCAGCAGACCCCGACAGGGTTCTTTTGGCTACACCTTC. Its protein is CASRPRQGSFGYTF.

As concerns this clone: A single base separates this from a much larger clone, so it may be a read error. The chain carries TRBV7-2 and TRBJ1-2, with 10 bases fitting TRBD1. Germline V gene data show CDR1 as SGHTA and CDR2 as FQGNSA. J lost 4 bases, V lost 1 base, and 0 bases had no gene match. This CDR3 has 14 amino acids. In nucleotides, the CDR3 is TGTGCCAGCAGCTTAGGACAGGGGGCCTATGGCTACACCTTC. Amino acid sequence: CASSLGQGAYGYTF.

This rearrangement joins TRBV7-9 to TRBJ1-5; D is ambiguous. Trimming stripped 1 base from V and 9 bases from J, with 10 bases between. This CDR3 comprises 13 residues. Germline assignment: CDR1 SEHNR and CDR2 FQNEAQ (reference sequence). CDR3 region: CASSLDEGRPQHF. The CDR3 coding sequence is TGTGCCAGCAGCTTAGACGAGGGCCGGCCCCAGCATTTT.

This chain links TRBV7-9 with TRBJ1-2, with 8 bases matching TRBD1. The junction had 8 bases not matched to a gene; V was cut back by 4 bases and J by 7 bases. In germline, CDR1 is SEHNR, CDR2 FQNEAQ (reference sequence). The CDR3 consists of 14 residues. The CDR3 loop reads CASSSIQGAGGYTF. In nucleotides, the CDR3 is TGTGCCAGCAGCTCCATCCAGGGGGCCGGTGGCTACACCTTC.

The rearrangement uses TRBV10-3 and TRBJ2-3; TRBD1 matches at 12 bases. Unmatched junction bases numbered 9, after V lost 10 bases and J lost 1 base. CDR3 length: 16 residues. In germline, CDR1 is ENHRY, CDR2 SYGVKD. The CDR3: CATSGTGGWGTDTQYF. The CDR3 region has the DNA TGTGCCACCTCCGGGACAGGGGGCTGGGGCACAGATACGCAGTATTTT.

This clone turned up a few times. J is TRBJ1-4 and V is TRBV4-1, with a weak D call TRBD1 (5 bases). Germline values: CDR1 MGHRA, CDR2 YSYEKL. Trimming removed 0 bases from V and 13 bases from J, with 12 bases in between. The CDR3 is 13 residues long. CDR3 amino acids: CASSQEEQGVLFF. As DNA, the CDR3 is TGCGCCAGCAGCCAAGAAGAGCAGGGCGTACTGTTTTTT.

V usage is TRBV24-1 and J usage is TRBJ1-2; 7 nucleotides agree with TRBD1. Germline CDR1 KGHDR, CDR2 SFDVKD. J was trimmed by 5 bases and V by 5 bases; bases with no gene match: 7. The CDR3 sequence is 14 residues long. The chain's CDR3 is CATSAGTAEYGYTF. Here the CDR3 DNA reads TGTGCCACCAGTGCTGGGACAGCAGAGTATGGCTACACCTTC.

The chain employs TRBV4-1 and TRBJ2-7, with unresolved D. The CDR3 totals 13 residues. V shed 3 bases and J shed 0 bases, with 6 bases lying between them. Germline-derived CDR1 and CDR2 are MGHRA and YSYEKL. The CDR3 DNA reads as TGCGCCAGCAGCCAGGTTAGCTCCTACGAGCAGTACTTC. It translates to CASSQVSSYEQYF.

The chain uses TRBV7-9 and TRBJ2-1, with 7 bases aligning to TRBD2. The CDR3 runs 16 residues. V shed 3 bases and J 3 bases; nucleotides not matched to a gene: 8. CDR1 SEHNR and CDR2 FQNEAQ come from the germline V gene (reference sequence). The CDR3 DNA is TGTGCCAGCAGCTTCGCCTCGGGGGGATTCTACAATGAGCAGTTCTTC. This gives the protein CASSFASGGFYNEQFF.

The chain is built from TRBV19 and TRBJ2-4; D gene ambiguous. Germline CDR1 LNHDA, CDR2 SQIVND (reference sequence). CDR3 size: 14 residues. V lost 6 bases and J 8 bases, leaving 17 bases between the germline ends. The CDR3, as DNA: TGTGCCAGTAGCCACAGCTCCCGTGTGGACATTCAGTACTTC. Its translation is CASSHSSRVDIQYF.

The chain joins TRBV7-6 to TRBJ1-1; TRBD1 agrees at 11 bases. V lost 2 bases and J lost 0; bases outside the gene matches: 8. Looked up from germline, CDR1 is SGHVS and CDR2 is FNYEAQ. The CDR3 is made up of 18 amino acids. In DNA form, the CDR3 reads TGTGCCAGCAGCTTAATGGGAATGGGACAGGGGGTGAACACTGAAGCTTTCTTT. It yields the protein CASSLMGMGQGVNTEAFF.

This chain connects TRBV9 to TRBJ2-1; TRBD1 might be the D (7 bases). This CDR3 comprises 19 residues. The ends were cut back, 3 bases at V and 0 bases at J, with 22 bases in the middle. The V gene's germline CDR1 is SGDLS and CDR2 YYNGEE. The CDR3 nucleotides read TGTGCCAGCAGCGACCAACAGGAGGGGGCGCGGACCTCCTACAATGAGCAGTTCTTC. It is translated as CASSDQQEGARTSYNEQFF.

This clone showed up just once. Other nucleotide sequences from this sample produce the same CDR3. The genes are TRBV21-1 and TRBJ1-5. TRBV21-1 is assigned pseudogene status. The CDR3 runs 13 residues. This CDR3 is CKGGGGGNQPQHF. The CDR3 DNA reads TGTAAGGGAGGGGGTGGAGGCAATCAGCCCCAGCATTTT.

This clone was observed a single time. The chain couples TRBV21-1 to TRBJ2-7. TRBV21-1 is annotated as a pseudogene. The CDR3 contains 16 residues. Here the CDR3 reads CASSKAFVAFSYEQYV. The DNA for the CDR3 is TGTGCCAGCAGCAAGGCTTTTGTGGCGTTCTCCTACGAGCAGTACGTC.

This chain joins TRBV10-1 and TRBJ2-2; D gene ambiguous. Trimming shortened V by 0 bases and J by 3 bases, and 5 bases separated the two germline ends. CDR1 WNHNN and CDR2 SYGVQD come from the germline V gene (reference sequence). This CDR3 has 14 residues. Here the CDR3 DNA reads TGCGCCAGCAGTGAGTCACGGGACACCGGGGAGCTGTTTTTT. The encoded protein is CASSESRDTGELFF.

The count of this clone is one. The CDR3 DNA follows: TGTGCCAGCAGCGGATCGGGACAGCGTATAAGCTCCTATAATTCACCCCTCCACTTT. It translates to CASSGSGQRISSYNSPLHF. The J gene is TRBJ1-6, the V gene TRBV9; 7 bases align to TRBD1. J gave up 0 bases and V 3 bases, and 12 bases lay outside the gene matches. This CDR3 region has 19 residues. Germline loops: CDR1 SGDLS, CDR2 YYNGEE.

The V gene is TRBV6-1, the J gene TRBJ1-2; D is unclear. CDR3 length: 13 amino acids. Germline lookup yields CDR1 MNHNS and CDR2 SASEGT. Trimming took off 1 base at V and 4 bases at J, with 7 bases between the two ends. Written as DNA, the CDR3 is TGTGCCAGCAGTGAAGGGCTTTCCTATGGCTACACCTTC. Residues: CASSEGLSYGYTF.

V usage is TRBV12-2 and J usage is TRBJ1-2; no DNA check was done on the table's D call, TRBD1. TRBV12-2 is an annotated pseudogene. The CDR3 is made up of 12 amino acids. For the CDR3, the DNA is TGTGCAAGTCGCTTATGGGCTTCTGGCTACACCTTC. Amino acids: CASRLWASGYTF.

This chain links TRBV7-7 with TRBJ1-3; TRBD1 is a possible D gene (5 bases). Germline-derived CDR1 and CDR2 are SSHAT and FNYEAQ (reference sequence). This CDR3 has 15 residues. The CDR3 nucleotides are TGTGCTAACCCTCGCAGGGCGATCTCTGGAAACACCATATATTTT. This codes for CANPRRAISGNTIYF.

The CDR3 here is CASSVRDLQETQYF. CDR3 nucleotide sequence: TGTGCCAGCAGTGTCCGGGACCTCCAAGAGACCCAGTACTTC. The chain joins TRBV25-1 to TRBJ2-5; D is possibly TRBD1 or TRBD2 (5 bases each). The V end was cut by 4 bases, the J end by 1 base, with 10 bases between. This CDR3 region has 14 residues. The germline gives CDR1 MGHDK, CDR2 SYGVNS.

With regard to this clone: The junction differs from germline at one of its ends, possibly a read error. The chain couples TRBV7-7 to TRBJ2-7, with unresolved D. Germline CDR1 and CDR2: SSHAT and FNYEAQ (reference sequence). This CDR3 is built from 13 residues. DNA of the CDR3: TGTGCTAGCAGCTTAGCACACGACTACGAGCAGTACTTC. This translates into CASSLAHDYEQYF.